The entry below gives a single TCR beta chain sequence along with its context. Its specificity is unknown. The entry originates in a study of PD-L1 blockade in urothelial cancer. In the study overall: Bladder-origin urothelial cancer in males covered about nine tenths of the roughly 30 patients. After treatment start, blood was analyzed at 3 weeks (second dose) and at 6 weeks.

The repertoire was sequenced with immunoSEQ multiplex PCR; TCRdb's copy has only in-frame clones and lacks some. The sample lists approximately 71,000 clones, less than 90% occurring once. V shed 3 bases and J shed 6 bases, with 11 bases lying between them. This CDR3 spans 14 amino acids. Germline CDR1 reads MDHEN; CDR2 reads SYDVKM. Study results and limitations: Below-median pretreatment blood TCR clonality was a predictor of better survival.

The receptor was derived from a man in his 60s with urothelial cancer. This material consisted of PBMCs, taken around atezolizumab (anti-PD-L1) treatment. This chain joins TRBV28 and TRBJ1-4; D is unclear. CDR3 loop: CASSFGRGDEKLFF. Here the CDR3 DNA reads TGTGCCAGCAGTTTCGGGCGGGGAGATGAAAAACTGTTTTTT.